Listed below are T cell receptor beta chains from one sample, sequenced in a study of T-cell reconstitution after alpha-beta-depleted transplantation in children. MiXCR, run by TCRdb on the PCR reads, gives a single entry per CDR3 protein. This table holds hundreds of thousands of distinct CDR3 sequences, almost 10% found once. This specimen consisted of PBMCs from the stem cell graft donor, obtained from the stem cell graft. The receptor source for this set is a human donor who donated a stem cell graft to a child with SCID. Both conserved end residues are part of each CDR3. A D gene is named only where the DNA matches it firmly. Clone size appears in some rows only: once, few, many, or a class for an expanded clone.

size,J,V,D,CDR3,DNA
once,TRBJ1-1,TRBV9,TRBD1,CASSVLGGENTEAFF,TGTGCCAGCAGCGTATTAGGGGGCGAGAACACTGAAGCTTTCTTT
-,TRBJ2-3,TRBV12-3/TRBV12-4,TRBD1,CASGRGQGTDTQYF,TGTGCCAGCGGGAGAGGACAGGGGACAGATACGCAGTATTTT
many,TRBJ1-2,TRBV10-3,-,CAIRDTSNYGYTF,TGTGCCATCAGGGACACCTCTAACTATGGCTACACCTTC
many,TRBJ1-3,TRBV12-3/TRBV12-4,-,CASSAPDTIYF,TGTGCCAGCAGCGCCCCCGACACCATATATTTT
many,TRBJ2-3,TRBV5-1,TRBD2,CASSVGGEAADTQYF,TGCGCCAGCAGCGTGGGGGGGGAAGCCGCAGATACGCAGTATTTT
many,TRBJ2-1,TRBV12-3/TRBV12-4,-,CATTQGYNEQFF,TGTGCCACCACACAGGGCTACAATGAGCAGTTCTTC
-,TRBJ1-1,TRBV6-2/TRBV6-3,-,CASSYRDGAMNTEAFF,TGTGCCAGCAGTTACCGAGACGGGGCGATGAACACTGAAGCTTTCTTT
many,TRBJ1-1,TRBV4-1,-,CASSQEKVLEGEDTEAFF,TGCGCCAGCAGCCAAGAGAAGGTCCTGGAGGGGGAGGACACTGAAGCTTTCTTT
-,TRBJ2-2,TRBV5-1,-,CVSSHTPVTGELFF,TGCGTCAGCAGCCACACTCCGGTCACCGGGGAGCTGTTTTTT
few,TRBJ2-1,TRBV12-3/TRBV12-4,-,CASSPQRGGPNEQFF,TGTGCCAGCAGTCCCCAAAGGGGGGGCCCAAATGAGCAGTTCTTC
-,TRBJ1-2,TRBV29-1,-,CSEDRHANYGYTF,TGCAGCGAAGACAGGCACGCTAACTATGGCTACACCTTC
few,TRBJ2-5,TRBV20-1,TRBD1,CSARPTGGRETQYF,TGCAGTGCTAGGCCTACAGGGGGCCGGGAGACCCAGTACTTC
-,TRBJ1-5,TRBV6-1,TRBD1,CASSADRVIGQPQHF,TGTGCCAGCAGTGCCGACAGGGTAATAGGCCAGCCCCAGCATTTT
many,TRBJ2-7,TRBV25-1,TRBD2,CASSEEWASGDPSSYEQYF,TGTGCCAGCAGTGAAGAATGGGCCAGCGGGGATCCTAGCTCCTACGAGCAGTACTTC
many,TRBJ2-6,TRBV13,-,CASSSNSGANVLTF,TGTGCCAGCAGCTCGAACTCTGGGGCCAACGTCCTGACTTTC
-,TRBJ2-5,TRBV12-3/TRBV12-4,-,CASSSLRTQYF,TGTGCCAGCAGTTCCCTTCGGACCCAGTACTTC
few,TRBJ1-3,TRBV12-3/TRBV12-4,-,CASTLRGSSGNTIYF,TGTGCCAGCACCCTCCGGGGGAGCTCTGGAAACACCATATATTTT
many,TRBJ2-6,TRBV19,-,CASRPSHDSGANVLTF,TGTGCCAGTAGACCCTCCCATGACTCTGGGGCCAACGTCCTGACTTTC
few,TRBJ1-1,TRBV20-1,TRBD1,CSAPDRAETEAFF,TGCAGTGCGCCCGACAGGGCGGAAACTGAAGCTTTCTTT
few,TRBJ1-5,TRBV20-1,-,CSARDPGVNQPQHF,TGCAGTGCTAGAGATCCCGGGGTCAATCAGCCCCAGCATTTT